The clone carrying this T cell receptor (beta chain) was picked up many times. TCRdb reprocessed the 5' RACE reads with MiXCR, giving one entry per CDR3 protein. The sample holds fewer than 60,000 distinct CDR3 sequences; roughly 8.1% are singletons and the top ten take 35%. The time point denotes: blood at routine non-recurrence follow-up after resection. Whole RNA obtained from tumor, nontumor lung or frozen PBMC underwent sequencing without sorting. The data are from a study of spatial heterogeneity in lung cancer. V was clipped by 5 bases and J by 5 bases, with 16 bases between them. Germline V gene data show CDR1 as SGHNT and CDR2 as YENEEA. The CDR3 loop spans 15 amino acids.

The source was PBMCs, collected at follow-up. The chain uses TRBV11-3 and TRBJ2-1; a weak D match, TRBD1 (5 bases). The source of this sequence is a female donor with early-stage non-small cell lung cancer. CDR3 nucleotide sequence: TGTGCCAGCAGCGAAGGGGCCTCCCTCCACAATGAGCAGTTCTTC. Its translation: CASSEGASLHNEQFF. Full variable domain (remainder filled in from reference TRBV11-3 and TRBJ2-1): EAGVVQSPRYKIIEKKQPVAFWCNPISGHNTLYWYLQNLGQGPELLIRYENEEAVDDSQLPKDRFSAERLKGVDSTLKIQPAELGDSAVYLCASSEGASLHNEQFFGPGTRLTVL.